The rows below give T cell receptor beta chains drawn from one sample of a study of control samples from healthy donors and cancer patients. TCRdb keeps only in-frame clones here, not all; method: immunoSEQ multiplex PCR. The sample carries some 77,000 clones, about 89% recorded once. Sequenced: blood. The receptors derive from a woman between 55 and 75 years old in good health. CDR3s include the opening cysteine and the closing phenylalanine or tryptophan. Fields, in order: V gene, clone size, D gene, J gene, CDR3 protein, CDR3 DNA. D genes are given only for firm matches. Not all rows give a size; the values are once, few, many and, for expanded clones, a class.

v_gene: TRBV7-9; abundance: few; d_gene: TRBD2; j_gene: TRBJ2-2; CDR3aa: CASSLGLDWLAGRAGELFF; CDR3nt: TGTGCCAGCAGCTTAGGGCTGGATTGGTTAGCGGGACGTGCCGGGGAGCTGTTTTTT
v_gene: TRBV5-8; abundance: NA; d_gene: NA; j_gene: TRBJ2-7; CDR3aa: CASSPGTPYEQYF; CDR3nt: TGTGCCAGCTCTCCCGGGACACCCTACGAGCAGTACTTC
v_gene: TRBV19; abundance: NA; d_gene: NA; j_gene: TRBJ2-1; CDR3aa: CASSPWAAQGEQFF; CDR3nt: TGTGCCAGTAGTCCGTGGGCCGCTCAGGGTGAGCAGTTCTTC
v_gene: TRBV5-1; abundance: NA; d_gene: TRBD1; j_gene: TRBJ2-2; CDR3aa: CASSSDRGGTGELFF; CDR3nt: TGCGCCAGCAGCTCGGACAGGGGCGGCACCGGGGAGCTGTTTTTT
v_gene: TRBV28; abundance: NA; d_gene: TRBD1; j_gene: TRBJ1-2; CDR3aa: CASSRTGVQIGYTF; CDR3nt: TGTGCCAGCAGCAGAACAGGGGTTCAGATTGGCTACACCTTC
v_gene: TRBV30; abundance: NA; d_gene: TRBD1; j_gene: TRBJ1-2; CDR3aa: CAWNMYGDREGYTF; CDR3nt: TGTGCCTGGAACATGTATGGGGACAGGGAAGGCTACACCTTC
v_gene: TRBV5-6; abundance: NA; d_gene: TRBD1; j_gene: TRBJ2-7; CDR3aa: CASNTGTDYEQYF; CDR3nt: TGTGCCAGCAATACCGGGACAGACTACGAGCAGTACTTC
v_gene: TRBV7-9; abundance: once; d_gene: NA; j_gene: TRBJ2-3; CDR3aa: CASSFGGRTDTQYF; CDR3nt: TGTGCCAGCAGCTTCGGGGGCCGCACAGATACGCAGTATTTT
v_gene: TRBV4-2; abundance: NA; d_gene: TRBD1; j_gene: TRBJ1-5; CDR3aa: CASSQGQGSNQPQHF; CDR3nt: TGTGCCAGCAGCCAAGGACAGGGCAGCAATCAGCCCCAGCATTTT
v_gene: TRBV27; abundance: NA; d_gene: TRBD2; j_gene: TRBJ2-7; CDR3aa: CASSSGLAEAYEQYF; CDR3nt: TGTGCCAGCAGTTCGGGACTAGCGGAGGCCTACGAGCAGTACTTC
v_gene: TRBV5-8; abundance: NA; d_gene: NA; j_gene: TRBJ2-7; CDR3aa: CASSSKPREQYF; CDR3nt: TGTGCCAGCAGCTCCAAGCCTAGGGAGCAGTACTTC
v_gene: TRBV6-6; abundance: NA; d_gene: NA; j_gene: TRBJ1-1; CDR3aa: CASSVGTGSFF; CDR3nt: NA
v_gene: TRBV11-2; abundance: NA; d_gene: NA; j_gene: TRBJ2-7; CDR3aa: CASSLLDSHEQYF; CDR3nt: TGTGCCAGCAGCTTATTGGATTCTCACGAGCAGTACTTC
v_gene: TRBV28; abundance: NA; d_gene: TRBD1; j_gene: TRBJ2-1; CDR3aa: CASSSRDSTYNEQFF; CDR3nt: TGTGCCAGCAGTTCCCGGGACAGCACCTACAATGAGCAGTTCTTC
v_gene: TRBV2; abundance: NA; d_gene: NA; j_gene: TRBJ1-2; CDR3aa: CASRASVGVNYGYTF; CDR3nt: TGTGCCAGCAGGGCTTCAGTGGGGGTTAACTATGGCTACACCTTC
v_gene: TRBV6-1; abundance: NA; d_gene: NA; j_gene: TRBJ2-5; CDR3aa: CASSEISGETQYF; CDR3nt: TGTGCCAGCAGTGAAATCTCCGGGGAGACCCAGTACTTC
v_gene: TRBV4-1; abundance: NA; d_gene: TRBD1; j_gene: TRBJ1-4; CDR3aa: CASSRGTGGSEKLFF; CDR3nt: TGCGCCAGCAGCCGAGGGACAGGGGGCTCGGAAAAACTGTTTTTT
v_gene: TRBV5-4; abundance: NA; d_gene: NA; j_gene: TRBJ2-7; CDR3aa: CASSLAGSGRGQSYEQYF; CDR3nt: TGTGCCAGCAGCTTGGCCGGGAGTGGTAGGGGACAATCCTACGAGCAGTACTTC
v_gene: TRBV6-6; abundance: NA; d_gene: NA; j_gene: TRBJ1-5; CDR3aa: CASSTDRSNQPQHF; CDR3nt: TGTGCCAGCAGTACAGACCGTAGCAATCAGCCCCAGCATTTT
v_gene: TRBV18; abundance: NA; d_gene: NA; j_gene: TRBJ1-4; CDR3aa: CASSPRQTTGEKLFF; CDR3nt: TGTGCCAGCTCCCCACGCCAAACGACGGGCGAAAAACTGTTTTTT
v_gene: TRBV9; abundance: NA; d_gene: NA; j_gene: TRBJ1-1; CDR3aa: CASSVGGQGTEAFF; CDR3nt: TGTGCCAGCAGCGTAGGGGGGCAGGGAACTGAAGCTTTCTTT
v_gene: TRBV6-5; abundance: NA; d_gene: NA; j_gene: TRBJ2-5; CDR3aa: CASRTSGKETQYF; CDR3nt: TGTGCCAGCAGAACAAGTGGGAAGGAGACCCAGTACTTC
v_gene: TRBV12-3/TRBV12-4; abundance: NA; d_gene: NA; j_gene: TRBJ2-3; CDR3aa: CASSFPPTDTQYF; CDR3nt: TGTGCCAGCAGTTTCCCTCCGACAGATACGCAGTATTTT
v_gene: TRBV7-9; abundance: NA; d_gene: NA; j_gene: TRBJ1-6; CDR3aa: CASSTSEPLYNSPLHF; CDR3nt: TGTGCCAGCAGCACTTCAGAGCCTCTTTATAATTCACCCCTCCACTTT
v_gene: TRBV27; abundance: NA; d_gene: NA; j_gene: TRBJ2-7; CDR3aa: CASSLSGVGVDGSGVYEQYF; CDR3nt: TGTGCCAGCAGTTTATCGGGGGTAGGGGTTGATGGTTCAGGGGTCTACGAGCAGTACTTC